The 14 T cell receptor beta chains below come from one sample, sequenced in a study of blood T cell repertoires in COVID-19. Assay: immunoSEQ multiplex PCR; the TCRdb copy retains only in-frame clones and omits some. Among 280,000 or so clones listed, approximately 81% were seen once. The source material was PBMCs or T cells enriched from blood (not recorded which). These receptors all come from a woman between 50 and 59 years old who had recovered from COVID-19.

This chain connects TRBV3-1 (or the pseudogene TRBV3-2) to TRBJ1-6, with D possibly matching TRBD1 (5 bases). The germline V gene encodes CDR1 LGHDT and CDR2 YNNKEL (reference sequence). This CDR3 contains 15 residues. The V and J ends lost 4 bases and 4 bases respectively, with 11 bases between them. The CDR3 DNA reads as TGTGCCAGCAGCCCGCGACGGACATATAATTCACCCCTCCACTTT. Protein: CASSPRRTYNSPLHF.

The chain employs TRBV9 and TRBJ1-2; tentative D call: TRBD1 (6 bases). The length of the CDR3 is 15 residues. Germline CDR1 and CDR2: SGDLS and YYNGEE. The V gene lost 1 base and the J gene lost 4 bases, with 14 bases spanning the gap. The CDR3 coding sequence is TGTGCCAGCAGCGTATTTCCAGGGGATCCCTATGGCTACACCTTC. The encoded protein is CASSVFPGDPYGYTF.

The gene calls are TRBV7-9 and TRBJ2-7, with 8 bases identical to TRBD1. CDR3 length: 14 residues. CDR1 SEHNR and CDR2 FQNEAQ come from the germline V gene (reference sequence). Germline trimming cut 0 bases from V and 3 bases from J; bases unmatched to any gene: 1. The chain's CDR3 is CASSLAGTGYEQYF. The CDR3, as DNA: TGTGCCAGCAGCTTAGCGGGGACAGGCTACGAGCAGTACTTC.

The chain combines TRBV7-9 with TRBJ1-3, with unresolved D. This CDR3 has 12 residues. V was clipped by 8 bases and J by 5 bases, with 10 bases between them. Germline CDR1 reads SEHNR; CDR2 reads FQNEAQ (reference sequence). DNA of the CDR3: TGTGCCAGCGACCTGGGCCGAAACACCATATATTTT. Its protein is CASDLGRNTIYF.

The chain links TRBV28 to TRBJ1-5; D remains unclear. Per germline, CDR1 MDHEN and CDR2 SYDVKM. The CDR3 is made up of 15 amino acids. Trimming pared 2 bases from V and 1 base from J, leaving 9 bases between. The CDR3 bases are TGTGCCAGCAGTTTAGCCCCCGGGAGCAATCAGCCCCAGCATTTT. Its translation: CASSLAPGSNQPQHF.

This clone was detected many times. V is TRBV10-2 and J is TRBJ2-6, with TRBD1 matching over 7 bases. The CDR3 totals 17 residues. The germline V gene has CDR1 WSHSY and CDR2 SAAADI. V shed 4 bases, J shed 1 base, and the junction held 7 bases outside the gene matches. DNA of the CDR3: TGCGCCAGCAGTGTGGGGGACAGTGCTTCTGGGGCCAACGTCCTGACTTTC. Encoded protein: CASSVGDSASGANVLTF.

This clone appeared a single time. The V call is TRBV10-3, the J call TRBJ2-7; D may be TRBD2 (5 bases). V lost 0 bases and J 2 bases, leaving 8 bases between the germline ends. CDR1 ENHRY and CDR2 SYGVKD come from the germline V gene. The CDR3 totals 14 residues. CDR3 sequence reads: CAISESGGPYEQYF. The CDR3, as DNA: TGTGCCATCAGTGAGTCGGGCGGGCCCTACGAGCAGTACTTC.

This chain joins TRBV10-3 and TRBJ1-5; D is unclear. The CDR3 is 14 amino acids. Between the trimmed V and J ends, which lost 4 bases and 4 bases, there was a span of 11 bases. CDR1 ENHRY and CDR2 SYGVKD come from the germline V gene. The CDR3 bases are TGTGCCATCAGTGTAGGTGACGGGAATCAGCCCCAGCATTTT. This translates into CAISVGDGNQPQHF.

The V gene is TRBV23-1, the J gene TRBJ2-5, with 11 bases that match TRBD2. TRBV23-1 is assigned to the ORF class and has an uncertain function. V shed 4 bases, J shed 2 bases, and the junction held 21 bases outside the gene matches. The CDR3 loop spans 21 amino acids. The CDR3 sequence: CASSPLSPSGGSHLRQETQYF. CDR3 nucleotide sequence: TGCGCCAGCAGTCCTCTCTCCCCTAGCGGGGGGTCCCACCTCAGACAAGAGACCCAGTACTTC.

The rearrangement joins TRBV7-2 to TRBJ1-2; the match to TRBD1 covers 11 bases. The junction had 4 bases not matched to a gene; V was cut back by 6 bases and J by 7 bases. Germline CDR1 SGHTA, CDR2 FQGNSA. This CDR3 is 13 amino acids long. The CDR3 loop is CASRHGQGAGYTF. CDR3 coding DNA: TGTGCCAGCAGACATGGACAGGGGGCTGGCTACACCTTC. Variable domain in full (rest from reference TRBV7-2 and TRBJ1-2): GAGVSQSPSNKVTEKGKDVELRCDPISGHTALYWYRQSLGQGLEFLIYFQGNSAPDKSGLPSDRFSAERTGGSVSTLTIQRTQQEDSAVYLCASRHGQGAGYTFGSGTRLTVV.

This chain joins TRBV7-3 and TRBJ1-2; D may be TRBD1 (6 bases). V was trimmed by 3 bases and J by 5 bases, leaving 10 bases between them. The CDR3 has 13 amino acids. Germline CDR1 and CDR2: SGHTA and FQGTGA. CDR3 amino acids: CASSFSQGYGYTF. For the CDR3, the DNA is TGTGCCAGCAGCTTCAGTCAGGGGTATGGCTACACCTTC.

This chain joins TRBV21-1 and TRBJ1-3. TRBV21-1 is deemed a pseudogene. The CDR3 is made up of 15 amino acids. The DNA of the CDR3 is TGTGCCAGCAGCAAGACTCGTCTCTCTGGAAACACCATATATTTT. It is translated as CASSKTRLSGNTIYF.

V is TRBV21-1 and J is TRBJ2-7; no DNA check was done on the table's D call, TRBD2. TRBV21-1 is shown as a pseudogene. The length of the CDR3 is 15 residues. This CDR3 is CASSSVVGGRYEQYF. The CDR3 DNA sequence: TGTGCCAGCAGCTCCGTTGTGGGGGGTCGCTACGAGCAGTACTTC.

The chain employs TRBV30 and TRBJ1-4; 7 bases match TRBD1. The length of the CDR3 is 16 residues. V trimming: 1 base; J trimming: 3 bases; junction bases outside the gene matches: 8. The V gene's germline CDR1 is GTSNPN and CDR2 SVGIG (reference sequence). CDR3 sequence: CAWSGDSPLANEKLFF. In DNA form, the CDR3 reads TGTGCCTGGAGTGGGGACAGTCCTTTGGCTAATGAAAAACTGTTTTTT.